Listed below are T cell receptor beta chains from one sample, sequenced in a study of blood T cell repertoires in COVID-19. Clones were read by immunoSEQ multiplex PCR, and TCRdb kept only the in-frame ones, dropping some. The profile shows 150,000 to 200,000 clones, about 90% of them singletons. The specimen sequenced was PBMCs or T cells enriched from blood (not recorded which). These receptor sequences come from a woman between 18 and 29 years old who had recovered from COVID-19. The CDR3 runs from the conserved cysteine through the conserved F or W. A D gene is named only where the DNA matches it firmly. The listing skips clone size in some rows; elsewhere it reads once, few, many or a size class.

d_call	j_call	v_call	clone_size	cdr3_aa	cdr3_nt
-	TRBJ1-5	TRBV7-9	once	CASSPGINQPQHF	TGTGCCAGCAGCCCCGGGATCAATCAGCCCCAGCATTTT
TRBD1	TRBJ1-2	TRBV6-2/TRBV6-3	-	CASSYSWTGRDYGYTF	TGTGCCAGCAGTTACTCATGGACAGGGCGTGACTATGGCTACACCTTC
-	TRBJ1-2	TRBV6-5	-	CASSFATGYHFYGYTF	TGTGCCAGCAGTTTCGCGACAGGATACCATTTCTATGGCTACACCTTC
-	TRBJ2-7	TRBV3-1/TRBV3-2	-	CASSQDRGQHYEQYF	TGTGCCAGCAGCCAAGATCGGGGACAACACTACGAGCAGTACTTC
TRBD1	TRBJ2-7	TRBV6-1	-	CASSDRTGYSYEQYF	TGTGCCAGCAGTGACCGGACAGGATATTCCTACGAGCAGTACTTC
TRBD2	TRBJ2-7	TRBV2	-	CASSSGLAGVEQYF	TGTGCCAGCAGCTCGGGACTAGCGGGGGTCGAGCAGTACTTC
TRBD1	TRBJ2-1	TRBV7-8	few	CASSSRDRDSRNEQFF	TGTGCCAGCAGCTCTAGGGACAGGGATTCTCGGAATGAGCAGTTCTTC
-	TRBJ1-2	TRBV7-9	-	CASSPQDSFYTF	TGTGCCAGCAGCCCTCAGGACAGTTTCTACACCTTC
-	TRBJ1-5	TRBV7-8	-	CASSPRREEDQPQHF	TGTGCCAGCAGCCCCCGAAGGGAGGAAGATCAGCCCCAGCATTTT
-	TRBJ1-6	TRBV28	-	CASIYATGGSPLHF	TGTGCCAGCATTTACGCCACCGGGGGATCACCCCTCCACTTT
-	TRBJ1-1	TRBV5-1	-	CASSLDLQGTEAFF	TGCGCCAGCAGCCTAGACTTACAGGGCACTGAAGCTTTCTTT
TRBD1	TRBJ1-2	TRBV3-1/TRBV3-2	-	CASSLRPGQGDYTF	TGTGCCAGCAGCCTAAGACCGGGACAGGGAGACTACACCTTC
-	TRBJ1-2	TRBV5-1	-	CASSLVPSSANYGYTF	TGCGCCAGCAGCTTGGTACCTTCGAGCGCTAACTATGGCTACACCTTC
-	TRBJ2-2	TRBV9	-	CASSVVPGFDTGELFF	TGTGCCAGCAGCGTAGTCCCGGGTTTTGACACCGGGGAGCTGTTTTTT
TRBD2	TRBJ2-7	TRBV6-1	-	CASSDQFPGLAAYEQYF	TGTGCCAGCAGTGACCAATTTCCGGGACTAGCGGCCTACGAGCAGTACTTC
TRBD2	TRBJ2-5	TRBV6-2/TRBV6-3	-	CASSPQLAGGPRETQYF	TGTGCCAGCAGCCCTCAACTAGCGGGGGGCCCGCGGGAGACCCAGTACTTC
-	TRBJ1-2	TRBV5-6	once	CASSLQTGGYGYTF	TGTGCCAGCAGCCTCCAAACGGGGGGCTATGGCTACACCTTC
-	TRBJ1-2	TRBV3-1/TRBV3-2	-	CASSQGRSTNYGYTF	TGTGCCAGCAGCCAAGGTAGATCCACTAACTATGGCTACACCTTC
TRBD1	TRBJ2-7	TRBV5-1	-	CASSAGTGGNEQYF	TGCGCCAGCAGCGCGGGGACAGGGGGCAACGAGCAGTACTTC
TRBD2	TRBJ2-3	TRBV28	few	CASKGAGVTDTQYF	TGTGCCAGCAAAGGAGCGGGGGTTACAGATACGCAGTATTTT
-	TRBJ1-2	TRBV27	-	CASSSGNDGYTF	TGTGCCAGCAGTTCAGGGAACGATGGCTACACCTTC
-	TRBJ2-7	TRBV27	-	CASSHGQFHEQYF	TGTGCCAGCAGCCACGGACAGTTCCACGAGCAGTACTTC
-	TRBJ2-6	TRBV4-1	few	CASSQDREFLTF	TGCGCCAGCAGCCAAGATCGCGAGTTCCTGACTTTC
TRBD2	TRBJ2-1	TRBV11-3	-	CASSLGPIAGSYNEQFF	TGTGCCAGCAGCTTAGGACCCATAGCGGGGTCCTACAATGAGCAGTTCTTC
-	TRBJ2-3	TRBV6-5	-	CASSYSRTSTDTQYF	TGTGCCAGCAGTTACTCCCGGACTAGCACAGATACGCAGTATTTT
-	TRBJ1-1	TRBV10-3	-	CAISTTRETEAFF	TGTGCCATCAGTACGACGAGGGAAACTGAAGCTTTCTTT